These T cell receptor beta chains were read from a single sample in a study of cytomegalovirus exposure and HLA in healthy donors. Clones were read by immunoSEQ multiplex PCR, and TCRdb kept only the in-frame ones, dropping some. This table has roughly 280,000 clones, approximately 70% appearing once. The sequencing sample was made of PBMCs. All receptors derive from a female donor in good health and CMV-seronegative. Both conserved end residues are trimmed from each CDR3. Fields, in order: J gene, V gene, CDR3 protein.

>NA|TRBV6-1
ASSEGGQGIYYEQY
>TRBJ2-7|TRBV6-5
ASSYRDRAAYEQY
>TRBJ1-6|TRBV27
ASSSGQVYNSPLH
>TRBJ2-5|TRBV5-1
ASSRGLADQETQY
>TRBJ1-2|TRBV5-1
ASSVAWGRSYGYT
>TRBJ2-7|TRBV29-1
SVRSSGRFYEQY
>TRBJ1-1|TRBV7-9
SSSLGMNTEAF
>TRBJ2-1|TRBV10-1
ASRTLKQF
>TRBJ1-2|TRBV6-6
ASRAGTGGFGYT
>TRBJ1-2|TRBV7-9
ASSSLEQGVGYT
>TRBJ2-5|TRBV27
ASSGTSGQETQY
>TRBJ2-7|TRBV15
ATSRGGGSSYEQY
>TRBJ2-1|TRBV30
AWSGLAGHNSYNEQF
>NA|TRBV9
ASSNVAYEQY
>NA|TRBV29-1
SVAQGSYEQY
>TRBJ2-7|TRBV29-1
SALLAGSYEQY